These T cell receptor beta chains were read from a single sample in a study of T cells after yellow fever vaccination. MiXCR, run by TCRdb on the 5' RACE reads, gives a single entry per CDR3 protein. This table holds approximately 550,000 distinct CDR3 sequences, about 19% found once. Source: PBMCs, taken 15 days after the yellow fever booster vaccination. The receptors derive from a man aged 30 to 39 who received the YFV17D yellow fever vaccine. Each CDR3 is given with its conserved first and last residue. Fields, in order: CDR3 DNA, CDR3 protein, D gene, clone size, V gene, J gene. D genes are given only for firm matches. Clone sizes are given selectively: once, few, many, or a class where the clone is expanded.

DNA: TGCGCCAGCAGCCCGGGCGGGTTCGAGCAGTACTTC; CDR3: CASSPGGFEQYF; D: NA; size: many; V: TRBV7-2; J: TRBJ2-7
DNA: TGCGCCAGCAGCTTGGTTGGGGGCAGGGTGATGAACACTGAAGCTTTCTTT; CDR3: CASSLVGGRVMNTEAFF; D: NA; size: once; V: TRBV5-1; J: TRBJ1-1
DNA: TGTGCCAGCAGCCAAGATTCACGGGGACTAGCGGGTACCTACGAGCAGTACTTC; CDR3: CASSQDSRGLAGTYEQYF; D: TRBD2; size: few; V: TRBV3-1; J: TRBJ2-7
DNA: TGTGCCAGCAGCTTTTGGGAGAACCCCTACAATGAGCAGTTCTTC; CDR3: CASSFWENPYNEQFF; D: NA; size: few; V: TRBV7-2; J: TRBJ2-1
DNA: TGTGCCAGCAACGCCGGGACTAGCGGGAGTTACGAGCAGTACTTC; CDR3: CASNAGTSGSYEQYF; D: TRBD2; size: NA; V: TRBV28; J: TRBJ2-7
DNA: TGTGCCAGCACCCGGGGAGGGGACAGGCCCTACGAGCAGTACTTC; CDR3: CASTRGGDRPYEQYF; D: NA; size: few; V: TRBV7-9; J: TRBJ2-7
DNA: TGCAGTGCTACCGGGGCTAGGGGCTACACCTTC; CDR3: CSATGARGYTF; D: NA; size: NA; V: TRBV20-1; J: TRBJ1-2
DNA: TGTGCCAGCACCCCCCTAAGCCAAAGCACAGATACGCAGTATTTT; CDR3: CASTPLSQSTDTQYF; D: NA; size: few; V: TRBV6-1; J: TRBJ2-3
DNA: TGTGCCAGCAGCTCCGCGACAGGGCGGTCCTACGAGCAGTACTTC; CDR3: CASSSATGRSYEQYF; D: TRBD1; size: few; V: TRBV7-8; J: TRBJ2-7
DNA: TGTGCCAGTAGTCCCTTGACGATTACGGAAGATACGCAGTATTTT; CDR3: CASSPLTITEDTQYF; D: NA; size: NA; V: TRBV19; J: TRBJ2-3
DNA: TGCAGTGCTAGATCGAGGGAGGCGGGATGGAGAGGTGAGCAGTTCTTC; CDR3: CSARSREAGWRGEQFF; D: NA; size: NA; V: TRBV20-1; J: TRBJ2-1